This T cell receptor beta chain was captured in a study of blood T cells in healthy people across ages (dated by TCRdb to between 2015 and 2017). The study in broad terms: Template switching captured roughly one uniquely barcoded TCR beta cDNA molecule per two T cells in model experiments. Age-related changes in TCR beta repertoire diversity were measured in the study by deep sequencing normalized with unique cDNA molecular identifiers. Donors were grouped into four age groups: young (average approximately 15 years), middle-aged (roughly 40), aged (around 60) and long-lived (roughly 80). To avoid experimental bias, donors of different ages were spread randomly across the sequencing lanes. Two additional independent replicas of 1 million unique cDNA reads from the same blood draw were analyzed for two donors (one aged 18 to 30 and one aged 80 or older). Paper-wide results and their limitations: As age increased, observed TCR beta diversity per million T cells dropped in a roughly linear way, and a significant reduction was already evident by age 40. Conclusive comparison of naive and antigen-experienced compartments was prevented by the profiling of bulk unsorted PBMCs. Estimates of total diversity based on one million sequenced T cells were regarded as lower bounds and as underestimates. The CMV infection status of donors was not known, potentially confounding age-related changes in expanded clonotypes. Compared with the aged group, the long-lived group had more naive CD4+ T cells, fewer expanded clones and increased TCR diversity, suggesting age selection. A strong correlation was found between observed TCR beta diversity and the percentage of naive T cells measured by flow cytometry.

Concerning this clonotype: Which antigen it targets is not known. Per-base quality was not reported, and no clone a single base away is much larger than it.

The 35 to 40 donors, aged about 6 to 95 years, were systemically healthy Caucasian individuals from Russia. About 10 milliliters of peripheral blood were drawn from each donor into EDTA-treated Vacutainer tubes. Ficoll-Paque density-gradient centrifugation was used to isolate PBMCs, with at least 6.5 million obtained per sample. Trizol reagent was used to extract total RNA from PBMCs, with at least 6 micrograms per sample. Naive CD45RAhigh/CD27high T cell percentages were measured by flow cytometry on a PBMC aliquot from every donor. Libraries were prepared through 5' RACE. Sequencing was carried out with an Illumina HiSeq 2500. A second PCR of about 7 to 12 cycles was performed with a sample-barcoded 5' primer and a J-beta primer mix. A unique molecular identifier was introduced onto each TCR beta cDNA molecule by a template-switch 5' adaptor carrying 12 random nucleotides. Each sample yielded at least 2.5 million CDR3-containing paired-end reads. All of the RNA was converted into first-strand cDNA using the Mint cDNA synthesis kit, with a TRBC-specific oligonucleotide serving as the primer. After uracil-DNA glycosylase treatment, a first 18-cycle PCR used universal primers M1SS and BC2_uni_R on all cDNA. As for the original processing: Normalization of each sample was performed by random selection of 1 million high-quality reads, each carrying a distinct molecular identifier. Instead of being binned into consensus sequences, reads that shared molecular identifiers were thrown out. MiTCR, set to a Q25 quality threshold and the strictest error-elimination algorithm, was used for CDR3 identification, clonotype clustering and error correction. A nonparametric unseen species model with Euler transformation was used to estimate lower-bound total TCR beta diversity. The public reads were quality trimmed at Q25 with fastp and then assembled into clones with MiXCR by TCRdb, keeping productive beta chains. CDR3 protein sequences are deduplicated, and each keeps its most common genes and DNA. The V and J calls were determined by TCRdb, not by the authors. This sample comprises 1.2 million to 1.5 million distinct CDR3 sequences, approximately 60% of them detected only once. The ten largest clones capture 5% to 7% of the sample.

This TCR was sampled from a man between 18 and 35 years old in good health. The sequenced material came from blood.

The sequence in DNA is TGTGCCAGCAGTTTAGGTCCGACGGGGGACCACAATGAGCAGTTCTTC. Translated, this is CASSLGPTGDHNEQFF. The sequence joins TRBV12-3 or TRBV12-4 to TRBJ2-1; tentative D gene TRBD2, with 6 bases matching. V is reduced by 1 base and J by 5 bases, leaving a spacing of 15 bases between them. The CDR3 spans 16 residues, from the cysteine through the phenylalanine. Left in the record is the CDR3 DNA by itself, 48 bases read in frame from the first base.